Presented here are 20 T cell receptor beta chains from one specimen sequenced in a study of response to subunit inactivated influenza vaccine (dated by TCRdb to the late 2010s). Library construction relied on RT-PCR. The run used an Illumina HiSeq 2500. TCRdb took the public reads, trimmed them with fastp at Q25, ran MiXCR for clone calling and kept in-frame beta chains. Rows are combined by CDR3 protein, so each entry shows the most common genes and DNA. The sample records approximately 530,000 distinct CDR3 sequences, 7.6% of which are singletons. The ten largest make up 13% of the sample. The material was PBMCs from blood, obtained less than 30 months after vaccination. The receptors here all came from a man between 50 and 70 years old who received an inactivated influenza vaccine. Donor details come from another sample of the same person, matched by shared clones.

This clonotype has a handful of counts. J is TRBJ2-7 and V is TRBV7-2; TRBD1 is a possible D gene (6 bases). V was shortened by 1 base and J by 6 bases, with 13 bases between the two germline ends. CDR3 length: 14 residues. In germline, CDR1 is SGHTA, CDR2 FQGNSA. Written as DNA, the CDR3 is TGTGCCAGCAGCTTAGTAGGGGGATGGATCGAGCAGTACTTC. This gives the protein CASSLVGGWIEQYF.

The rearrangement joins TRBV7-2 to TRBJ2-5; no firm D call. CDR3 length: 12 residues. Germline-derived CDR1 and CDR2 are SGHTA and FQGNSA. V was shortened by 0 bases and J by 7 bases, with 6 bases between the two germline ends. In DNA form, the CDR3 reads TGTGCCAGCAGCTTAGCCGTTGGGACCCAGTACTTC. This gives the protein CASSLAVGTQYF.

The CDR3 coding sequence is TGTGCCAGCAGTTTACGGGGTCATGAAAAACTGTTTTTT. Translation: CASSLRGHEKLFF. V and J are TRBV28 and TRBJ1-4; D not resolved. The CDR3 contains 13 residues. The germline V and J ends were trimmed by 2 bases and 6 bases, with 7 bases remaining between them. Germline V gene lookup returns CDR1 MDHEN and CDR2 SYDVKM.

The chain employs TRBV4-3 and TRBJ2-4, with D maybe TRBD2 (5 bases). V was clipped by 0 bases and J by 0 bases, with 9 bases between them. Germline CDR1 reads LGHNA; CDR2 reads YSLEER. The CDR3 runs to 16 residues. As DNA, the CDR3 is TGCGCCAGCAGCCAAGATCTCGGACTAGCCAAAAACATTCAGTACTTC. Its translation: CASSQDLGLAKNIQYF.

The chain's CDR3 is CASSYPRTANYGYTF. The CDR3 region has the DNA TGTGCCAGCAGTTACCCTAGGACAGCTAACTATGGCTACACCTTC. V gene TRBV6-5 combines with J gene TRBJ1-2; D possibly corresponds to TRBD1 (6 bases). V was clipped by 2 bases and J by 0 bases, with 10 bases between them. This CDR3 spans 15 amino acids. Germline lookup yields CDR1 MNHEY and CDR2 SVGAGI.

There are many counts of this clonotype. The gene calls are TRBV7-2 and TRBJ2-5; TRBD1 is a possible D gene (6 bases). The V end lost 0 bases, the J end lost 5 bases, and 10 bases lay between the germline ends. Germline V lookup: CDR1 SGHTA, CDR2 FQGNSA. The length of the CDR3 is 14 residues. The CDR3, as DNA: TGTGCCAGCAGCTTAGCGGGGGCTCTTGAGACCCAGTACTTC. Its protein is CASSLAGALETQYF. The full variable domain, in which reference TRBV7-2 and TRBJ2-5 provide the parts outside the CDR3, is GAGVSQSPSNKVTEKGKDVELRCDPISGHTALYWYRQSLGQGLEFLIYFQGNSAPDKSGLPSDRFSAERTGGSVSTLTIQRTQQEDSAVYLCASSLAGALETQYFGPGTRLLVL.

The V call is TRBV11-2, the J call TRBJ2-1; D tentatively fits TRBD1 or TRBD2 (5 bases each). Between the trimmed V and J ends, which lost 3 bases and 6 bases, there was a span of 18 bases. Germline V CDR1 and CDR2: SGHAT, FQNNGV. This CDR3 has 16 residues. CDR3 amino acids: CASSFHVRDGSNEQFF. The CDR3 coding sequence is TGTGCCAGCAGCTTCCATGTTCGGGACGGATCCAATGAGCAGTTCTTC.

The sample holds a few counts of this clonotype. In DNA form, the CDR3 reads TGTGCCAGCAGCTGGGACCGTGAAAAACTGTTTTTT. It is translated as CASSWDREKLFF. This chain joins TRBV6-5 and TRBJ1-4; possibly TRBD1 for D (5 bases). Trimming removed 6 bases at V and 7 bases at J, with 9 bases between. Per the germline V gene, CDR1 is MNHEY and CDR2 is SVGAGI. The CDR3 extends over 12 amino acids.

The chain uses TRBV4-2 and TRBJ2-7, with 8 bases fitting TRBD2. Germline V lookup: CDR1 LGHNA, CDR2 YNFKEQ. With V trimmed by 0 bases and J by 3 bases, 4 bases remained unmatched. The CDR3 has 15 residues. Here the CDR3 reads CASSQEMLAGYEQYF. The CDR3 nucleotides read TGTGCCAGCAGCCAAGAGATGCTAGCGGGCTACGAGCAGTACTTC.

Of note for this clonotype: This could be a read error, since a much larger clone is one nucleotide away. V gene TRBV4-1 combines with J gene TRBJ2-7; TRBD1 might be the D (6 bases). The CDR3 totals 11 residues. Per the germline V gene, CDR1 is MGHRA and CDR2 is YSYEKL. The CDR3 loop reads CTSSADSEQYF. For the CDR3, the DNA is TGCACCAGCAGCGCGGACAGCGAGCAGTACTTC.

J is TRBJ2-1 and V is TRBV29-1; maybe TRBD2 (6 bases). There are 13 residues in the CDR3. V was cut by 1 base and J by 7 bases, with 11 bases left in between. CDR1 is SQVTM and CDR2 is ANQGSEA in the germline V gene. The CDR3 region has the DNA TGCAGCGTTGAAGTGTCTGGGGGGAATGAGCAGTTCTTC. Translating it yields CSVEVSGGNEQFF.

This clonotype was seen a few times. The rearrangement links TRBV4-3 to TRBJ2-2; 7 nucleotides line up with TRBD1. Trimming took 1 base from V and 0 from J; bases not matched to a gene: 11. This CDR3 has 19 amino acids. CDR1 and CDR2 (germline): LGHNA, YSLEER. CDR3 sequence (DNA): TGCGCCAGCAGCCAAGCACCCCTCAACCAGGGGGCGAACACCGGGGAGCTGTTTTTT. Its protein is CASSQAPLNQGANTGELFF.

The sample holds a few counts of this clonotype. V is TRBV15 and J is TRBJ1-2; D is unresolved. CDR1 is LNHNV, CDR2 YYDKDF, per germline (reference sequence). The V and J ends lost 0 bases and 7 bases respectively, with 9 bases between them. CDR3 size: 13 residues. CDR3 amino acids: CATSRDAGFGYTF. The CDR3 bases are TGTGCCACCAGCAGAGATGCGGGTTTTGGCTACACCTTC. Based on the CDR3 plus reference TRBV15 and TRBJ1-2, the full variable domain is DAMVIQNPRYQVTQFGKPVTLSCSQTLNHNVMYWYQQKSSQAPKLLFHYYDKDFNNEADTPDNFQSRRPNTSFCFLDIRSPGLGDTAMYLCATSRDAGFGYTFGSGTRLTVV.

This clonotype occurred a few times. This sequence joins TRBV4-2 and TRBJ2-7; D gene uncertain. Trimming left V 0 bases short and J 7 bases short, with 7 bases between. The CDR3 sequence is 12 residues long. Germline-derived CDR1 and CDR2 are LGHNA and YNFKEQ. The CDR3 is CASSQDLREQYF. CDR3 bases: TGTGCCAGCAGCCAAGATTTAAGAGAGCAGTACTTC.

The chain links TRBV11-2 to TRBJ2-7; D may be TRBD2 (5 bases). The DNA end favors TRBJ2-5, so the J call may be wrong. CDR1 is SGHAT, CDR2 FQNNGV, per germline. The CDR3 consists of 13 residues. This chain's CDR3 is CASRHPRVRTQYF. The CDR3 nucleotides read TGTGCCAGCAGGCATCCGCGGGTGCGGACCCAGTACTTC.

The chain uses TRBV4-2 and TRBJ1-4; 9 nucleotides match TRBD1. The CDR3 loop spans 15 amino acids. CDR1 is LGHNA and CDR2 is YNFKEQ in the germline V gene. The trim removed 4 bases at V and 7 bases at J, leaving 7 bases unmatched. The CDR3 DNA sequence: TGTGCCAGCAGCCGGCCGGGACAGGGCTTTGAAAAACTGTTTTTT. It translates to CASSRPGQGFEKLFF.

There are many counts of this clonotype. V and J are TRBV13 and TRBJ1-1, with D maybe TRBD1 (6 bases). From germline, CDR1 is PRHDT and CDR2 FYEKMQ (reference sequence). The CDR3 runs to 16 residues. Trimming pared 5 bases from V and 1 base from J, leaving 17 bases between. As DNA, the CDR3 is TGTGCCAGCAGCGCCACCCAGACAGGATCGAACACTGAAGCTTTCTTT. Its protein product is CASSATQTGSNTEAFF.

This clonotype was detected ten times or more. V gene TRBV20-1 combines with J gene TRBJ1-2, with D unclear. Trimming stripped 4 bases from V and 7 bases from J, with 7 bases between. Germline CDR1 reads DFQATT; CDR2 reads SNEGSKA (reference sequence). The CDR3 sequence is 10 residues long. The CDR3 loop is CSAKDGGYTF. The CDR3 DNA sequence: TGCAGTGCTAAAGACGGTGGCTACACCTTC.

This clonotype was picked up many times. J is TRBJ2-5 and V is TRBV29-1; 9 bases are a match to TRBD1. Germline loops: CDR1 SQVTM, CDR2 ANQGSEA. V trimming: 2 bases; J trimming: 4 bases; junction bases outside the gene matches: 8. This CDR3 has 15 amino acids. The CDR3: CSVETGQGSLETQYF. The CDR3 nucleotides are TGCAGCGTTGAAACAGGACAGGGGTCTTTAGAGACCCAGTACTTC.

This clonotype was seen only a few times. The CDR3: CASSQGRREGLYEQYF. The CDR3 DNA sequence: TGCGCCAGCAGCCAAGGTAGGCGGGAGGGCCTCTACGAGCAGTACTTC. This chain links TRBV4-3 with TRBJ2-7, with TRBD2 matching over 9 bases. The CDR3 spans 16 residues. V gave up 1 base and J gave up 3 bases; unmatched junction bases: 7. Looked up from germline, CDR1 is LGHNA and CDR2 is YSLEER.